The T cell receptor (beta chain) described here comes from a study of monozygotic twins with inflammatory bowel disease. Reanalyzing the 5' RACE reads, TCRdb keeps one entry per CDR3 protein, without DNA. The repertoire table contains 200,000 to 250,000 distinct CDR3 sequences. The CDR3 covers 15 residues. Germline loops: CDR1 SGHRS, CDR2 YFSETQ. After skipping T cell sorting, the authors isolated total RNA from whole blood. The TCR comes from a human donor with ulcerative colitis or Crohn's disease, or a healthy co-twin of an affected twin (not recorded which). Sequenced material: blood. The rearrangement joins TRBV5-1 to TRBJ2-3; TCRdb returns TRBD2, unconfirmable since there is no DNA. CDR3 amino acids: CASSPGLAGPDTQYF.